This T cell receptor beta chain was identified in a study of identical twins. TCRdb processed the 5' RACE reads anew with MiXCR; each CDR3 protein has one entry. The data hold some 320,000 distinct CDR3 sequences, with over 9% observed a single time. Between the trimmed V and J ends, which lost 0 bases and 8 bases, there was a span of 16 bases. CDR1 is SEHNR and CDR2 is FQNEAQ in the germline V gene (reference sequence). The CDR3 consists of 15 residues. The study's findings and limits: Out-of-frame alpha sequences common to twins were enriched for low generation probability. In zero-insertion analyses, partial confounding could arise from invariant MAIT and iNKT cells. Out-of-frame TCR alpha sharing in monozygotic twins exceeded recombination model predictions.

The table lists this clonotype with many counts. Antigen specificity is unknown. The same data also went into a second study, on yellow fever vaccine responses in identical twins.

The V and J genes are TRBV7-9 and TRBJ1-2, with a weak D call TRBD1 (5 bases). The TCR was taken from a woman between 18 and 29 years old in good health. Sequencing was done on a sample of CD8+ T cells sorted from blood. Written as DNA, the CDR3 is TGTGCCAGCAGCTTAGCACAGGTCCTGCTCCAAGGCTACACCTTC. This encodes CASSLAQVLLQGYTF.